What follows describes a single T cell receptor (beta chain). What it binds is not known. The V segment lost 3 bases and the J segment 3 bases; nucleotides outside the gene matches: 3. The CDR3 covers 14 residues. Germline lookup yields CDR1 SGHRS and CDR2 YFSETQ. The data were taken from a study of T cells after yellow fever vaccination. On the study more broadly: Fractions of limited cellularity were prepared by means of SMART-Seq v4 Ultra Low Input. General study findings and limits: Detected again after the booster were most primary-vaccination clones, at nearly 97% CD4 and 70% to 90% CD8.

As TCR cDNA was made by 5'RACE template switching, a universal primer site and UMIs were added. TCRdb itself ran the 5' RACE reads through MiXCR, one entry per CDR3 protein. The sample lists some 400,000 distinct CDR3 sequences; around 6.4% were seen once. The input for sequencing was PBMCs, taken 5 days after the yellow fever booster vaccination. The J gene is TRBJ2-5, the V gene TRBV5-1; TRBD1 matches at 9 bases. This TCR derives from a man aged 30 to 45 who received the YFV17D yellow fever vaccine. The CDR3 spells CASSYWTGEETQYF. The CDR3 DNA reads TGCGCCAGCAGCTACTGGACAGGGGAAGAGACCCAGTACTTC.